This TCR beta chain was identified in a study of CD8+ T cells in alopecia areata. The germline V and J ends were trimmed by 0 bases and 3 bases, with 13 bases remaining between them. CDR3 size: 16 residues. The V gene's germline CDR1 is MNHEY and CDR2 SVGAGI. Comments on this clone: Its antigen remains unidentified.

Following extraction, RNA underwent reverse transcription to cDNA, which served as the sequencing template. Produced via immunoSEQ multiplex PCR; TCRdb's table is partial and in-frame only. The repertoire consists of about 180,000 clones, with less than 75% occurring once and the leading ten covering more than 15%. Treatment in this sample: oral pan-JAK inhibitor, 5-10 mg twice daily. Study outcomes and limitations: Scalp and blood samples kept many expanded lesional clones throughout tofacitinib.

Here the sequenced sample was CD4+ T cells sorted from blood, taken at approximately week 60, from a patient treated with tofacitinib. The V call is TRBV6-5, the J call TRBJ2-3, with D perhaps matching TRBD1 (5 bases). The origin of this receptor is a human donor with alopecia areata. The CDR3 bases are TGTGCCAGCAGTTACTCGCCAGGGTTGAGGACAGATACGCAGTATTTT. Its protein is CASSYSPGLRTDTQYF.